This T cell receptor (beta chain) was captured in a study of T cell responses to AZD1222 COVID-19 vaccine. Points from the study as a whole: Repertoires were collected only later (after the peak T cell response had occurred). Recipients of AZD1222 seropositive at baseline numbered only five or six.

TCRdb's copy holds only in-frame clones and misses some; the assay was immunoSEQ multiplex PCR. The sample yields about 110,000 clones, 70% to 90% seen once. With regard to this clone: Its target is not known.

The germline gives CDR1 SGHAT, CDR2 FQNNGV. The CDR3 runs to 15 residues. The ends lost 3 bases at V and 4 bases at J; junction bases unmatched: 5. V is TRBV11-2 and J is TRBJ1-3, with TRBD1 matching over 8 bases. This receptor was obtained from an adult in good health. The sample was peripheral blood, taken on day 0 of AZD1222 vaccination. This CDR3 reads CASSFDRGEGNTIYF. CDR3 nucleotide sequence: TGTGCCAGCAGCTTCGACAGGGGAGAAGGAAACACCATATATTTT.